The rows below give T cell receptor beta chains drawn from one sample of a study of T-cell reconstitution after alpha-beta-depleted transplantation in children. TCRdb re-called the PCR reads with MiXCR, one entry per CDR3 protein. The sample holds about 200,000 distinct CDR3 sequences; about 6% are singletons and the top ten take about 4.4%. The source material was PBMCs, sampled before TCRalphabeta/CD19-depleted stem cell transplant. The source of these receptors is a girl in the first two years of life with combined immunodeficiency, due to receive a stem cell transplant. Both conserved end residues are part of each CDR3. A D gene is named only where the DNA matches it firmly. Size values are once, few and many counts, or a class for expanded clones, and some rows have none.

CDR3nt: TGCGCCAGCAGCCAAGAGGGCCGAGAGCAGTTCTTC; CDR3aa: CASSQEGREQFF; v_gene: TRBV4-1; j_gene: TRBJ2-1; d_gene: .; abundance: many
CDR3nt: TGTGCCAGCAGCAGGTACCGGGACAGGGGGCATGGATTTTCCTACAATGAGCAGTTCTTC; CDR3aa: CASSRYRDRGHGFSYNEQFF; v_gene: TRBV21-1; j_gene: TRBJ2-1; d_gene: .; abundance: many
CDR3nt: TGTGCCAGCAGCTTGTCACAGCCAACTTCCTACGAGCAGTACTTC; CDR3aa: CASSLSQPTSYEQYF; v_gene: TRBV11-2; j_gene: TRBJ2-7; d_gene: .; abundance: many
CDR3nt: TGTGCCAGCAGGATAGCAGGAGCTGACAATGAGCAGTTCTTC; CDR3aa: CASRIAGADNEQFF; v_gene: TRBV7-2; j_gene: TRBJ2-1; d_gene: .; abundance: many
CDR3nt: TGTGCCAGTAGGAGGGACAGGGACAACGACAATGAGCAGTTCTTC; CDR3aa: CASRRDRDNDNEQFF; v_gene: TRBV19; j_gene: TRBJ2-1; d_gene: TRBD1; abundance: many
CDR3nt: TGCAGTGCTACCGGGACTAGTTTTGGACATGAGCAGTTCTTC; CDR3aa: CSATGTSFGHEQFF; v_gene: TRBV20-1; j_gene: TRBJ2-1; d_gene: TRBD2; abundance: many
CDR3nt: TGTGCCAGCAGCCTTTTACTGGGAGAGCGGGAAGCTTTCTTT; CDR3aa: CASSLLLGEREAFF; v_gene: TRBV7-2; j_gene: TRBJ1-1; d_gene: .; abundance: many
CDR3nt: TGCAGTGCTAGAGATCACAGGGGGCAGCGTCAAGGCTACACCTTC; CDR3aa: CSARDHRGQRQGYTF; v_gene: TRBV20-1; j_gene: TRBJ1-2; d_gene: TRBD1; abundance: many
CDR3nt: TGCGCCAGCAGCCAAGTCTCTCCGGGTTTGAACACCGGGGAGCTGTTTTTT; CDR3aa: CASSQVSPGLNTGELFF; v_gene: TRBV4-1; j_gene: TRBJ2-2; d_gene: .; abundance: many
CDR3nt: TGTGCCAGCAGCTTAGGTTTTAGCTCCAGCACAGATACGCAGTATTTT; CDR3aa: CASSLGFSSSTDTQYF; v_gene: TRBV7-2; j_gene: TRBJ2-3; d_gene: .; abundance: few
CDR3nt: TGTGCCAGCAGCTTAGAGGGACGGGGGCCTAGCGGGAGTTTCTATGAGCAGTTCTTC; CDR3aa: CASSLEGRGPSGSFYEQFF; v_gene: TRBV11-2; j_gene: TRBJ2-1; d_gene: TRBD2; abundance: many
CDR3nt: TGCGCCAGCAGCCAAGAAAGAATCATCGGTTACATTAATGAAAAACTGTTTTTT; CDR3aa: CASSQERIIGYINEKLFF; v_gene: TRBV4-3; j_gene: TRBJ1-4; d_gene: .; abundance: few
CDR3nt: TGCAGTGCTAGTCTTCAAGAGACCCAGTACTTC; CDR3aa: CSASLQETQYF; v_gene: TRBV20-1; j_gene: TRBJ2-5; d_gene: .; abundance: many
CDR3nt: TGCAGCGGATTGAGAGTCACGAACACTGAAGCTTTCTTT; CDR3aa: CSGLRVTNTEAFF; v_gene: TRBV29-1; j_gene: TRBJ1-1; d_gene: .; abundance: many
CDR3nt: TGTGCCAGCAGCTTAACGACGGGAGCGAACAATGAGCAGTTCTTC; CDR3aa: CASSLTTGANNEQFF; v_gene: TRBV7-2; j_gene: TRBJ2-1; d_gene: .; abundance: many
CDR3nt: TGCGCCAGCAGCCAGGGGACAGGGAGAGAGAGGAACACTGAAGCTTTCTTT; CDR3aa: CASSQGTGRERNTEAFF; v_gene: TRBV4-3; j_gene: TRBJ1-1; d_gene: TRBD1; abundance: many
CDR3nt: TGTGCCATCAGCTTGACAAAGAACACTGAAGCTTTCTTT; CDR3aa: CAISLTKNTEAFF; v_gene: TRBV10-3; j_gene: TRBJ1-1; d_gene: .; abundance: .
CDR3nt: TGCAGTGCTTCTGAAAGGCTAGCGGGAGTCGAGCAGTACTTC; CDR3aa: CSASERLAGVEQYF; v_gene: TRBV20-1; j_gene: TRBJ2-7; d_gene: TRBD2; abundance: many
CDR3nt: TGTGCCAGCAGCTTAGCGGTCTCACTGCCCAATCAGCCCCAGCATTTT; CDR3aa: CASSLAVSLPNQPQHF; v_gene: TRBV7-2; j_gene: TRBJ1-5; d_gene: .; abundance: many
CDR3nt: TGTGCCAGCAGTTTGGTCGGGACAGGGCATGGCTACACCTTC; CDR3aa: CASSLVGTGHGYTF; v_gene: TRBV27; j_gene: TRBJ1-2; d_gene: TRBD1; abundance: few
CDR3nt: TGCGCCAGCAGCCAAGAGGGGAGCGGGGTCCGGGGCACAGATACGCAGTATTTT; CDR3aa: CASSQEGSGVRGTDTQYF; v_gene: TRBV4-3; j_gene: TRBJ2-3; d_gene: TRBD2; abundance: many
CDR3nt: TGTGCCAGCAGCTTCAGGGGCAGCACAGGGAGCTACGAGCAGTACTTC; CDR3aa: CASSFRGSTGSYEQYF; v_gene: TRBV11-3; j_gene: TRBJ2-7; d_gene: .; abundance: many
CDR3nt: TGTGCCAGCAGCGGAGAGGGGACCGGGGAGCTGTTTTTT; CDR3aa: CASSGEGTGELFF; v_gene: TRBV3-1; j_gene: TRBJ2-2; d_gene: .; abundance: many
CDR3nt: TGTGCCAGCAGTTCCACCACAGGGGGCAAGGCCGGGGAGCTGTTTTTT; CDR3aa: CASSSTTGGKAGELFF; v_gene: TRBV12-3/TRBV12-4; j_gene: TRBJ2-2; d_gene: TRBD1; abundance: many
CDR3nt: TGTGCCAGCAGCTTATATTCTGGACCGCAAGAGACCCAGTACTTC; CDR3aa: CASSLYSGPQETQYF; v_gene: TRBV7-3; j_gene: TRBJ2-5; d_gene: .; abundance: many
CDR3nt: TGCAGCGTCTACCGGGACGGATACGAGCAGTACTTC; CDR3aa: CSVYRDGYEQYF; v_gene: TRBV29-1; j_gene: TRBJ2-7; d_gene: .; abundance: many
CDR3nt: TGCAGCGTGGGGACAGCGGTCTATGGCTACACCTTC; CDR3aa: CSVGTAVYGYTF; v_gene: TRBV29-1; j_gene: TRBJ1-2; d_gene: TRBD1; abundance: many
CDR3nt: TGCGCCAGCAGCCAAGAGGAAGGGGGGAAGTGGGACACTGAAGCTTTCTTT; CDR3aa: CASSQEEGGKWDTEAFF; v_gene: TRBV4-1; j_gene: TRBJ1-1; d_gene: .; abundance: many
CDR3nt: TGTGCCAGCAGTGAACGGTACCAAGAGACCCAGTACTTC; CDR3aa: CASSERYQETQYF; v_gene: TRBV25-1; j_gene: TRBJ2-5; d_gene: .; abundance: many
CDR3nt: TGTGCTAGTTGGTCCGGGAGCGGGAATGAGCAGTTCTTC; CDR3aa: CASWSGSGNEQFF; v_gene: TRBV12-5; j_gene: TRBJ2-1; d_gene: .; abundance: many
CDR3nt: TGTGCCAGTAGTATAGGAGGAGCCTGGGATCAGCCCCAGCATTTT; CDR3aa: CASSIGGAWDQPQHF; v_gene: TRBV19; j_gene: TRBJ1-5; d_gene: .; abundance: few
CDR3nt: TGCGCCAGCAGCCATGGGGTAGCGGGGGCCCTCGGAAATGAGCAGTTCTTC; CDR3aa: CASSHGVAGALGNEQFF; v_gene: TRBV4-3; j_gene: TRBJ2-1; d_gene: TRBD2; abundance: many
CDR3nt: TGTGCCAGCAGTTTCCCCCTCCTTCGTTCTAGCGGGTACAATGAGCAGTTCTTC; CDR3aa: CASSFPLLRSSGYNEQFF; v_gene: TRBV28; j_gene: TRBJ2-1; d_gene: TRBD2; abundance: .
CDR3nt: TGTGCCAGCAGCCCTGGCCCCTACCGAAGGGATACGCAGTATTTT; CDR3aa: CASSPGPYRRDTQYF; v_gene: TRBV7-2; j_gene: TRBJ2-3; d_gene: .; abundance: many
CDR3nt: TGTGCCAGCAGCTTCCACCGCTTTGTAGCGGGGGGCGGAGGGAATGAGCAGTTCTTC; CDR3aa: CASSFHRFVAGGGGNEQFF; v_gene: TRBV7-2; j_gene: TRBJ2-1; d_gene: TRBD2; abundance: many
CDR3nt: TGCGCCAGCAGCCAAGATCGCTATCAGCCCCAGCATTTT; CDR3aa: CASSQDRYQPQHF; v_gene: TRBV4-1; j_gene: TRBJ1-5; d_gene: .; abundance: many
CDR3nt: TGTGCCAGCAGTTACTCGTCTAGCGGGGTTGAGACCCAGTACTTC; CDR3aa: CASSYSSSGVETQYF; v_gene: TRBV6-5; j_gene: TRBJ2-5; d_gene: TRBD2; abundance: many
CDR3nt: TGTGCCAGCAGTTTCGACAGGCTGAACACTGAAGCTTTCTTT; CDR3aa: CASSFDRLNTEAFF; v_gene: TRBV12-3/TRBV12-4; j_gene: TRBJ1-1; d_gene: .; abundance: many
CDR3nt: TGTGCCAGCAGTTACTCGATACCTTCCGATACGCAGTATTTT; CDR3aa: CASSYSIPSDTQYF; v_gene: TRBV6-5; j_gene: TRBJ2-3; d_gene: .; abundance: many
CDR3nt: TGTGCCAGCAGTTCCTCCGCCTTCTTACTAGCGGGGGGGTTGTACGAGCAGTACTTC; CDR3aa: CASSSSAFLLAGGLYEQYF; v_gene: TRBV12-3/TRBV12-4; j_gene: TRBJ2-7; d_gene: TRBD2; abundance: .